This TCR beta chain was recovered during a study of cytomegalovirus exposure and HLA in healthy donors. Study information: Ancestry clustering placed 70% to 90% of roughly 400 genotyped donors in the Caucasian-associated cluster. The study, taken as a whole, reports: Later analysis suggested links between common viral pathogens and several top significant clusters.

About this clone itself: No antigen is known for it.

The PCR contained 60 Vbeta and 13 Jbeta primers. The protocol was immunoSEQ multiplex PCR, while the TCRdb copy is restricted to in-frame clones and leaves out a portion. The data hold approximately 190,000 clones, with approximately 79% observed a single time. The CDR3 length is 11 residues. Germline-derived CDR1 and CDR2 are MNHNS and SASEGT. Trimming removed 7 bases from V and 7 bases from J, with 7 bases in between. This TCR derives from a man between 35 and 55 years old in good health and CMV-seropositive. Material: PBMCs. The chain combines TRBV6-1 with TRBJ2-2; D is ambiguous. CDR3 in DNA: TGTGCCAGCATCCGCGTCGGGGAGCTGTTTTTT. Its protein is CASIRVGELFF.